The 20 T cell receptor beta chains in this list originate from one sample, sequenced in a study of cytotoxic CD8 clonotypes in ibrutinib-treated CLL (dated by TCRdb to the early 2020s). Receptor amplification or capture employed the immunoSEQ multiplex PCR assay. In its TCRdb copy, this immuneACCESS table keeps in-frame sequences only and misses some clones. Where compared with another copy, unresolved V genes explain less than half of these, and the others have no known cause. This sample has about 160,000 clones in its table, and roughly 90% of those were observed once. The ten most abundant clones make up around 2.7% of the sample. In the paper's terms, the time point label means: progressive disease on ibrutinib. Sequencing used PBMCs, obtained at disease progression, from a patient treated with ibrutinib. All receptors come from a human donor with chronic lymphocytic leukemia.

This clone has just one count. The rearrangement links TRBV7-6 to TRBJ1-4; TRBD1 matches at 7 bases. CDR1 SGHVS and CDR2 FNYEAQ come from the germline V gene. Trimming at V came to 5 bases and at J to 7 bases, leaving 10 bases not matched to a gene. The CDR3 length is 15 residues. The CDR3 here is CASSPGTAAGEKLFF. Written as DNA, the CDR3 is TGTGCCAGCAGCCCGGGGACAGCGGCAGGTGAAAAACTGTTTTTT.

In its sample, this clone was seen once. V and J are TRBV6-6 and TRBJ2-5, with D unclear. The CDR3 contains 13 residues. Trimming pared 4 bases from V and 4 bases from J, leaving 10 bases between. Germline CDR1 is MNHNY and CDR2 is SVGAGI (reference sequence). CDR3 in DNA: TGTGCCAGCAGTTTACTCGAGTCAGAGACCCAGTACTTC. It is translated as CASSLLESETQYF.

A single count supports this clone. This rearrangement joins TRBV19 to TRBJ1-4, with a weak D call TRBD1 (6 bases). V gave up 3 bases and J gave up 0 bases, with 11 bases separating them. CDR1 is LNHDA and CDR2 is SQIVND in the germline V gene (reference sequence). This CDR3 spans 16 amino acids. This CDR3 reads CASSILDRATNEKLFF. The CDR3 bases are TGTGCCAGTAGTATCTTGGACAGAGCAACTAATGAAAAACTGTTTTTT. Together with reference TRBV19 and TRBJ1-4, the CDR3 gives the full variable domain: DGGITQSPKYLFRKEGQNVTLSCEQNLNHDAMYWYRQDPGQGLRLIYYSQIVNDFQKGDIAEGYSVSREKKESFPLTVTSAQKNPTAFYLCASSILDRATNEKLFFGSGTQLSVL.

V usage is TRBV2 and J usage is TRBJ2-7; 10 bases line up with TRBD2. CDR3 size: 15 residues. The germline CDR1 and CDR2 sequences are SNHLY and FYNNEI. J gave up 6 bases and V 10 bases, and 15 bases lay outside the gene matches. CDR3 coding DNA: TGTGCCATCAAATATCCCCTAGCGGGAGTCAGCGAGCAGTACTTC. Its protein product is CAIKYPLAGVSEQYF.

The chain joins TRBV4-2 to TRBJ2-4; no clear D gene. Germline V gene lookup returns CDR1 LGHNA and CDR2 YNFKEQ. V gave up 1 base and J gave up 8 bases, with 15 bases separating them. The CDR3 spans 15 residues. The CDR3 bases are TGTGCCAGCAGCCAAGCGCACACCCCTGTAGACATTCAGTACTTC. It codes for CASSQAHTPVDIQYF.

The rearrangement links TRBV29-1 to TRBJ1-1; D perhaps matches TRBD1 (5 bases). The CDR3 totals 14 residues. From germline, CDR1 is SQVTM and CDR2 ANQGSEA. Trimming cost V 5 bases and J 0 bases, with 13 bases left between them. CDR3 sequence: CSVYGGGVNTEAFF. The CDR3 DNA reads TGCAGCGTTTATGGCGGGGGAGTGAACACTGAAGCTTTCTTT.

In nucleotides, the CDR3 is TGTGCCAGCTCTCCCTGGGGCGCGTTCGATGAGCAGTTCTTC. Translating gives CASSPWGAFDEQFF. The chain links TRBV27 to TRBJ2-1, with D perhaps matching TRBD1 (5 bases). This CDR3 contains 14 residues. Germline CDR1 reads MNHEY; CDR2 reads SMNVEV (reference sequence). V was cut by 8 bases and J by 8 bases, with 19 bases left in between.

This chain links TRBV6-1 with TRBJ2-1; 7 nucleotides match TRBD1. Trimming removed 2 bases from V and 11 bases from J; junction bases left unmatched: 12. In germline, CDR1 is MNHNS, CDR2 SASEGT. CDR3 length: 15 residues. DNA of the CDR3: TGTGCCAGCAGTGAAAGGACAGGTAATATGGCCCAGCAGTTCTTC. Protein product: CASSERTGNMAQQFF.

The J gene is TRBJ1-4, the V gene TRBV5-1, with D maybe TRBD1 (6 bases). The CDR3 covers 15 residues. Trimming took 7 bases from V and 8 from J, leaving 21 bases between them. The germline V gene encodes CDR1 SGHRS and CDR2 YFSETQ. The DNA of the CDR3 is TGCGCCAGCGCCAACCGTACAGGGTCTGGAGAAAAACTGTTTTTT. This encodes CASANRTGSGEKLFF.

The V and J genes are TRBV5-1 and TRBJ1-2; 10 bases are shared with TRBD1. The CDR3 loop spans 15 amino acids. The germline gives CDR1 SGHRS, CDR2 YFSETQ. The ends lost 4 bases at V and 2 bases at J; junction bases unmatched: 5. The CDR3 DNA follows: TGCGCCAGCAGCGGGACAGGGGAAGAAAACTATGGCTACACCTTC. It yields the protein CASSGTGEENYGYTF.

The chain employs TRBV27 and TRBJ2-7; the match to TRBD2 covers 12 bases. CDR1 and CDR2 (germline): MNHEY, SMNVEV (reference sequence). V trimming: 5 bases; J trimming: 2 bases; junction bases outside the gene matches: 4. CDR3 length: 15 residues. As DNA, the CDR3 is TGTGCCAGCAGTCGGACTAGCGGGGCTACCTACGAGCAGTACTTC. Translating gives CASSRTSGATYEQYF.

This chain uses TRBV4-1 with TRBJ2-4; D remains ambiguous. Between the trimmed V and J ends, which lost 0 bases and 0 bases, there was a span of 9 bases. This CDR3 region has 16 residues. Germline V lookup: CDR1 MGHRA, CDR2 YSYEKL. The CDR3 protein is CASSQDPDLAKNIQYF. Here the CDR3 DNA reads TGCGCCAGCAGCCAAGACCCGGACCTAGCCAAAAACATTCAGTACTTC.

The chain combines TRBV19 with TRBJ1-3; the D gene is possibly TRBD1 (6 bases). V was trimmed by 4 bases and J by 7 bases, leaving 11 bases between them. The CDR3 covers 13 residues. Per germline, CDR1 LNHDA and CDR2 SQIVND (reference sequence). CDR3 nucleotides: TGTGCCAGTAGTACCGGGACAATCAACACCATATATTTT. It specifies CASSTGTINTIYF.

The chain links TRBV15 to TRBJ1-4, with D uncertain. V lost 5 bases, J lost 1 base, and 23 bases lay in between. The germline CDR1 and CDR2 sequences are LNHNV and YYDKDF (reference sequence). CDR3 length: 19 residues. The CDR3 reads CATSARTPEVHGTNEKLFF. As DNA, the CDR3 is TGTGCCACCAGCGCACGGACCCCGGAGGTTCACGGAACTAATGAAAAACTGTTTTTT.

The chain combines TRBV7-9 with TRBJ2-3; TRBD2 is a possible D gene (5 bases). CDR3 length equals 14 residues. With 1 base removed from V and 4 bases from J, the gap between germline ends came to 9 bases. Germline lookup yields CDR1 SEHNR and CDR2 FQNEAQ (reference sequence). The CDR3 DNA sequence: TGTGCCAGCAGCTTAGGACTATTCCCAGATACGCAGTATTTT. Its translation: CASSLGLFPDTQYF.

This chain joins TRBV12-5 and TRBJ2-6; the match to TRBD1 covers 7 bases. The trim removed 1 base at V and 0 bases at J, leaving 6 bases unmatched. The CDR3 consists of 18 residues. Germline V gives CDR1 LGHNT, CDR2 FRNRAP. This CDR3 reads CASGLGTGVPSGANVLTF. In DNA, the CDR3 is TGTGCTAGTGGTTTGGGTACAGGGGTCCCCTCTGGGGCCAACGTCCTGACTTTC.

The chain uses TRBV4-1 and TRBJ1-3, with D possibly being TRBD1 (6 bases). Germline CDR1 reads MGHRA; CDR2 reads YSYEKL. Trimming shortened V by 1 base and J by 2 bases, and 12 bases separated the two germline ends. The CDR3 has 16 amino acids. The chain's CDR3 is CASSQAKGVPGNTIYF. The CDR3 region has the DNA TGCGCCAGCAGCCAAGCTAAGGGGGTCCCTGGAAACACCATATATTTT.

The rearrangement uses TRBV7-3 and TRBJ2-1; 13 bases match TRBD2. J gave up 9 bases and V 5 bases, and 7 bases lay outside the gene matches. The CDR3 runs 15 residues. The germline gives CDR1 SGHTA, CDR2 FQGTGA. The CDR3, as DNA: TGTGCCAGCAGCCCCGGACTAGCGGGAGTAGCTGAGCAGTTCTTC. As protein: CASSPGLAGVAEQFF. The whole variable domain, remainder taken from reference TRBV7-3 and TRBJ2-1, is GAGVSQTPSNKVTEKGKYVELRCDPISGHTALYWYRQSLGQGPEFLIYFQGTGAADDSGLPNDRFFAVRPEGSVSTLKIQRTERGDSAVYLCASSPGLAGVAEQFFGPGTRLTVL.

Only one count was recorded for this clone. This chain connects TRBV2 to TRBJ2-5; D is unclear. V lost 7 bases and J 0 bases, leaving 9 bases between the germline ends. The CDR3 is 13 residues long. Germline CDR1 is SNHLY and CDR2 is FYNNEI. CDR3 sequence (DNA): TGTGCCAGCACTCTAGAGTACCAAGAGACCCAGTACTTC. Translated: CASTLEYQETQYF.

The rearrangement links TRBV6-1 to TRBJ1-3; TRBD1 is a possible D gene (6 bases). This CDR3 region has 13 residues. CDR1 and CDR2 from the germline V gene are MNHNS and SASEGT. Deletions cut 8 bases from V and 6 bases from J, with 14 bases between. The CDR3 loop is CASVSGGENTIYF. In nucleotides, the CDR3 is TGTGCCAGCGTCTCCGGGGGCGAAAACACCATATATTTT.